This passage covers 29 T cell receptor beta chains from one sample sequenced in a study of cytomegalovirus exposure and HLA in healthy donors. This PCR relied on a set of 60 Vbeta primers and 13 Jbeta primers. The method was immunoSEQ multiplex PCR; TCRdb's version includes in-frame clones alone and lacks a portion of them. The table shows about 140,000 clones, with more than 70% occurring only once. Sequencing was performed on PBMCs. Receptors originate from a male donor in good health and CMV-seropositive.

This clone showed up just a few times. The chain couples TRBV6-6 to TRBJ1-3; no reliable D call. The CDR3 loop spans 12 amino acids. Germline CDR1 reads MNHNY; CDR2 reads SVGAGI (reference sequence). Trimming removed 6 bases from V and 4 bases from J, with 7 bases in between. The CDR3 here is CASSPGGNTIYF. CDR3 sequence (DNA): TGTGCCAGCAGCCCAGGAGGAAACACCATATATTTT.

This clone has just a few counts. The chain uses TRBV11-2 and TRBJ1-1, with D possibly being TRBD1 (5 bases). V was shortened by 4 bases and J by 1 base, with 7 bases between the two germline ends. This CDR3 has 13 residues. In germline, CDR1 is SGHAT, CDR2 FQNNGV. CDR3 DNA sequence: TGTGCCAGCAGCTCTGACAGGAACACTGAAGCTTTCTTT. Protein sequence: CASSSDRNTEAFF.

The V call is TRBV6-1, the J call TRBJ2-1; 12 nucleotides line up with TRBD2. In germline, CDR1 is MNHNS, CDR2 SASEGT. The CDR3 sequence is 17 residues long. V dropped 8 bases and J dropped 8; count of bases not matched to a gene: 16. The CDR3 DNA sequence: TGTGCCAGCGGTGCTATGGGGGTGACTAGCGGGAGTTATGAGCAGTTCTTC. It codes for CASGAMGVTSGSYEQFF.

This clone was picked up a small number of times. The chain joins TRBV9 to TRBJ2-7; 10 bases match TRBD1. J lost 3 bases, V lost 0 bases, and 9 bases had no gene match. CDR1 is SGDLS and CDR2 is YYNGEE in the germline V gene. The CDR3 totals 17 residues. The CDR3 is CASSVGGGGQGIYEQYF. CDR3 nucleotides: TGTGCCAGCAGCGTAGGGGGTGGGGGACAGGGGATCTACGAGCAGTACTTC.

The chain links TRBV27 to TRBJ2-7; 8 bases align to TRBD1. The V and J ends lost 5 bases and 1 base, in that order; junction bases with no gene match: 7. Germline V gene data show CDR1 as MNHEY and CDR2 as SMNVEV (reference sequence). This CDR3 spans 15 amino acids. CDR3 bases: TGTGCCAGCAGTCCCCGCGGGACAGGATCCTACGAGCAGTACTTC. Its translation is CASSPRGTGSYEQYF.

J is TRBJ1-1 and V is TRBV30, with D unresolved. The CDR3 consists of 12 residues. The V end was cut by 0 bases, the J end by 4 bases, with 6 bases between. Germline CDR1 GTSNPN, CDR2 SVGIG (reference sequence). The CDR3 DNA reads TGTGCCTGGAGTGTATCAGGCACTGAAGCTTTCTTT. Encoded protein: CAWSVSGTEAFF. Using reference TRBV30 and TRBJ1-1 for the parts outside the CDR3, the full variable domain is SQTIHQWPATLVQPVGSPLSLECTVEGTSNPNLYWYRQAAGRGLQLLFYSVGIGQISSEVPQNLSASRPQDRQFILSSKKLLLSDSGFYLCAWSVSGTEAFFGQGTRLTVV.

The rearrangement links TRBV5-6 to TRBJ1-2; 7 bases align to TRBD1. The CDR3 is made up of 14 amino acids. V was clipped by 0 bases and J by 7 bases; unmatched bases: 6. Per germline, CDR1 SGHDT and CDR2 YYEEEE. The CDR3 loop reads CASSLEQGVPGYTF. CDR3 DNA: TGTGCCAGCAGCTTGGAGCAGGGGGTTCCTGGCTACACCTTC. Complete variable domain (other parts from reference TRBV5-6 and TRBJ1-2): DAGVTQSPTHLIKTRGQQVTLRCSPKSGHDTVSWYQQALGQGPQFIFQYYEEEERQRGNFPDRFSGHQFPNYSSELNVNALLLGDSALYLCASSLEQGVPGYTFGSGTRLTVV.

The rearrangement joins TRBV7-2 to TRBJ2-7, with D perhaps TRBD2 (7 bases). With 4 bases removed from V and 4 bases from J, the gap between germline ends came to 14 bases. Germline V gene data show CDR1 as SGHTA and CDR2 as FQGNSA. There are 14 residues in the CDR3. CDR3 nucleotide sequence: TGTGCCAGCAGCTCGTCGGGGGGCACGTACGAGCAGTACTTC. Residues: CASSSSGGTYEQYF.

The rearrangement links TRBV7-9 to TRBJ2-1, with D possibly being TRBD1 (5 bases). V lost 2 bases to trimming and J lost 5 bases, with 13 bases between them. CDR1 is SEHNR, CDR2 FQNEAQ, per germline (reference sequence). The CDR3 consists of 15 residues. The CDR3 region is CASSLRPQGHNEQFF. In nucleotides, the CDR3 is TGTGCCAGCAGCTTAAGACCGCAGGGCCACAATGAGCAGTTCTTC.

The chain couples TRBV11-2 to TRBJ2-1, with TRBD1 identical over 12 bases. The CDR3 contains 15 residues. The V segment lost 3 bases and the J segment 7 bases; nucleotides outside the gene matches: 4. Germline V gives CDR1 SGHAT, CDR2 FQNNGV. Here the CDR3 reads CASSFGTGGINEQFF. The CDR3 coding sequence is TGTGCCAGCAGCTTTGGGACAGGGGGCATTAATGAGCAGTTCTTC.

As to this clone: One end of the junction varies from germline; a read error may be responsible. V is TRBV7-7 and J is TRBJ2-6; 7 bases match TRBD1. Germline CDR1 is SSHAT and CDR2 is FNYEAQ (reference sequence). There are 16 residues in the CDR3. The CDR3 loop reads CASSPGQPSGANVLTF. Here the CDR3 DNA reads TGTGCTAGCAGCCCGGGACAGCCCTCTGGGGCCAACGTCCTGACTTTC.

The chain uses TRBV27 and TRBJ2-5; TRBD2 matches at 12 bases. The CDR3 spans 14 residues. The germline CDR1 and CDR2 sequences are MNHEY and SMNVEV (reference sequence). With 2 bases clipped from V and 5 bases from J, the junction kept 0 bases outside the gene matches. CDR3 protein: CASSLTSGRETQYF. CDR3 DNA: TGTGCCAGCAGTTTAACTAGCGGGAGGGAGACCCAGTACTTC.

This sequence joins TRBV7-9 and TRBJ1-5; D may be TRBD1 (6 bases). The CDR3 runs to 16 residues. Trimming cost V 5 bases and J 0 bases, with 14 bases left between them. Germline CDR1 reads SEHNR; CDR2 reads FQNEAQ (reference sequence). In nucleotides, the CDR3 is TGTGCCAGCAGCACGACAGGAGATTATAGCAATCAGCCCCAGCATTTT. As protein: CASSTTGDYSNQPQHF.

CDR3 sequence reads: CASSVEGSNQPQHF. The CDR3 DNA sequence: TGTGCCAGCAGCGTAGAGGGGTCAAATCAGCCCCAGCATTTT. The V gene is TRBV9, the J gene TRBJ1-5, with TRBD1 as a possible D gene (5 bases). Trimming took 0 bases from V and 4 from J, leaving 8 bases between them. The CDR3 is 14 residues long. In germline, CDR1 is SGDLS, CDR2 YYNGEE.

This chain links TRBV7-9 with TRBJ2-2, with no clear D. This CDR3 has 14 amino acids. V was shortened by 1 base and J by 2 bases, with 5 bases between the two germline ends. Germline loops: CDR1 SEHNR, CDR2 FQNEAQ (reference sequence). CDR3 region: CASSLELNTGELFF. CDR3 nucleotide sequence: TGTGCCAGCAGCTTAGAGCTAAACACCGGGGAGCTGTTTTTT.

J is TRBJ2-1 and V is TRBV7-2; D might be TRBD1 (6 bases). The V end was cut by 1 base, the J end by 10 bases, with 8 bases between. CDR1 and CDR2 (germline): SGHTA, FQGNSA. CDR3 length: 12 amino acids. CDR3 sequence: CASSLVRGEQFF. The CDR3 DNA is TGTGCCAGCAGCTTAGTTAGGGGGGAGCAGTTCTTC.

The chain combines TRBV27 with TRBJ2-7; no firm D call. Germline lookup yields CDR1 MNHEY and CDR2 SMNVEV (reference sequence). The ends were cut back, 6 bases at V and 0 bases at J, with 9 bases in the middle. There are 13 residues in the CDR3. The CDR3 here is CASSLTPSYEQYF. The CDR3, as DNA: TGTGCCAGCAGCCTAACTCCCTCCTACGAGCAGTACTTC.

Written as DNA, the CDR3 is TGTGCCAGCAGCGTAGCTATGACGGGACTAGCGGGAGTTGGAAACGGGGAGCTGTTTTTT. As protein: CASSVAMTGLAGVGNGELFF. This chain connects TRBV9 to TRBJ2-2; 14 positions match TRBD2. Trimming took 0 bases from V and 7 from J; bases not matched to a gene: 14. Germline CDR1 is SGDLS and CDR2 is YYNGEE. This CDR3 has 20 amino acids.

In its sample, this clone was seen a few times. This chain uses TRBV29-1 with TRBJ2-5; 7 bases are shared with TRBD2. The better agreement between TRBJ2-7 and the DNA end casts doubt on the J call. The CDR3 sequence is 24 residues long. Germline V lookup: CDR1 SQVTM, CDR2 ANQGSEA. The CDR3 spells CSVSFRWGGLRGRRVGRFAYEQYF. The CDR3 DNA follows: TGCAGCGTTTCGTTTCGGTGGGGAGGCTTGCGGGGCCGGCGGGTCGGGAGGTTCGCCTACGAGCAGTACTTC.

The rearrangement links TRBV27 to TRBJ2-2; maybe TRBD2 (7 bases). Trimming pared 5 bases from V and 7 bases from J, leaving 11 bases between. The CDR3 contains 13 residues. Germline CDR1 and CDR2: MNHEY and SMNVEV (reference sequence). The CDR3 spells CASSQGRDGELFF. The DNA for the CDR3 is TGTGCCAGCAGTCAGGGGAGGGACGGGGAGCTGTTTTTT.

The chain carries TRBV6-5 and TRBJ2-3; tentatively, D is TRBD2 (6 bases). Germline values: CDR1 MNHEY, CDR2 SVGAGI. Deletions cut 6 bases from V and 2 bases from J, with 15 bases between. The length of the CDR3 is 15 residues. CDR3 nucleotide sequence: TGTGCCAGCAGCGACACGGAGGGATCCACAGATACGCAGTATTTT. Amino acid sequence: CASSDTEGSTDTQYF.

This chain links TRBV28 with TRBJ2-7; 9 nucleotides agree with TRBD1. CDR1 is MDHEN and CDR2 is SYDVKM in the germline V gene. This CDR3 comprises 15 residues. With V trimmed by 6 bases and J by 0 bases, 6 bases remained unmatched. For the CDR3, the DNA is TGTGCCAGCAGGCGAGACAGGGGGTTCTCCTACGAGCAGTACTTC. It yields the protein CASRRDRGFSYEQYF.

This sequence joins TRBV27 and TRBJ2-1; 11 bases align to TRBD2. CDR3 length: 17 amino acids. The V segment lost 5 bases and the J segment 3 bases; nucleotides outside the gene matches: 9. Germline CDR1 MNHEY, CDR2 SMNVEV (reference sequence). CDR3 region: CASSPPRGLAVYNEQFF. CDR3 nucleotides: TGTGCCAGCAGTCCCCCTAGGGGACTAGCGGTCTACAATGAGCAGTTCTTC.

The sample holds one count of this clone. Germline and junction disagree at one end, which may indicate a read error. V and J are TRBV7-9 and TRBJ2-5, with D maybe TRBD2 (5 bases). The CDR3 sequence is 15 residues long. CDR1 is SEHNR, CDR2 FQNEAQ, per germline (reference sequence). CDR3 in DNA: TGTTCCAGCAGCCAGCGGACCTTTGGTGCAGAGACCCAGTACTTC. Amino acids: CSSSQRTFGAETQYF.

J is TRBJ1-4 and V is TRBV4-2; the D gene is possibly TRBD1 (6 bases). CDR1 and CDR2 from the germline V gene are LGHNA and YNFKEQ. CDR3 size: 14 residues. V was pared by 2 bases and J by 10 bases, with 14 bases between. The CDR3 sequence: CASSQPRGGGKLFF. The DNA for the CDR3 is TGTGCCAGCAGCCAACCCCGGGGAGGGGGAAAACTGTTTTTT.

CDR3 DNA sequence: TGTGCCAGTAGTATATTGGGCAGGGTATCTGGAAACACCATATATTTT. This encodes CASSILGRVSGNTIYF. This sequence joins TRBV19 and TRBJ1-3; perhaps TRBD1 as D (5 bases). The CDR3 runs to 16 residues. From germline, CDR1 is LNHDA and CDR2 SQIVND (reference sequence). The V and J ends lost 2 bases and 1 base respectively, with 12 bases between them.

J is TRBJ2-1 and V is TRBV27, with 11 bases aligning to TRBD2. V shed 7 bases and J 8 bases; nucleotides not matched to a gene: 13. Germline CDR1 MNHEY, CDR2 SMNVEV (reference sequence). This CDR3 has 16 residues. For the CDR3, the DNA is TGTGCCAGCAACCCCCCAGGGCTAGCGGGAGGTCATGAGCAGTTCTTC. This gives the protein CASNPPGLAGGHEQFF.

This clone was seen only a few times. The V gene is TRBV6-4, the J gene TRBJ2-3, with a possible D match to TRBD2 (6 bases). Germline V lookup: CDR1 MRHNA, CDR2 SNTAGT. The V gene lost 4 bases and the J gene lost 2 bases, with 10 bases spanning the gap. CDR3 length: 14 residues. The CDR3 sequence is CASSGGRDTDTQYF. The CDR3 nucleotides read TGTGCCAGCAGTGGCGGGCGGGACACAGATACGCAGTATTTT.

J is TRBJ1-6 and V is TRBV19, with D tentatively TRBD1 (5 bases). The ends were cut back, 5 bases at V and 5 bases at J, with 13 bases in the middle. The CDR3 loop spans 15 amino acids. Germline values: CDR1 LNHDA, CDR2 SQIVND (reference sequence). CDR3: CASSVGQFHNSPLHF. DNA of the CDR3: TGTGCCAGTAGTGTGGGGCAGTTCCATAATTCACCCCTCCACTTT.